Listed here are 29 T cell receptor beta chains from one sample, sequenced in a study of T cells in Graves' hyperthyroidism and ophthalmopathy (dated by TCRdb to about 2019). Library preparation employed multiplex PCR. The reads were generated on an Illumina HiSeq 2000. The TCR beta CDR3 regions were amplified from the RNA transcripts. The TCR CDR3 was subjected to a first round of RT-PCR using the HTBI primer set and the Qiagen OneStep RT-PCR kit. The public reads were run again by TCRdb, first through fastp at Q25 and then through MiXCR, and only productive beta chains were kept. CDR3 protein duplicates are merged, each entry listing the most common genes and DNA. The sample table lists fewer than 700,000 distinct CDR3 sequences, 15% to 20% of them with a count of one. The leading ten clones occupy 15% to 20% of the sample. The sample was blood. Source of these receptors: a woman between 18 and 30 years old with Graves' ophthalmopathy.

This clonotype has more than one count but fewer than ten. The chain employs TRBV28 and TRBJ1-1; no firm D call. Germline V gene data show CDR1 as MDHEN and CDR2 as SYDVKM. Deletions cut 5 bases from V and 0 bases from J, with 13 bases between. The CDR3 consists of 15 residues. Here the CDR3 DNA reads TGTGCCAGCAGTAACCTAGGAGGATTGAACACTGAAGCTTTCTTT. It is translated as CASSNLGGLNTEAFF.

The chain couples TRBV9 to TRBJ2-3, with unresolved D. The CDR3 totals 14 residues. The ends were cut back, 0 bases at V and 6 bases at J, with 11 bases in the middle. Germline CDR1 and CDR2: SGDLS and YYNGEE. The CDR3, as DNA: TGTGCCAGCAGCGTAGCTCCCCTGGCGGATACGCAGTATTTT. Translating gives CASSVAPLADTQYF.

This clonotype has a handful of counts. J is TRBJ1-6 and V is TRBV6-1; D is unclear. This CDR3 spans 13 amino acids. Trimming pared 7 bases from V and 4 bases from J, leaving 8 bases between. Germline CDR1 and CDR2: MNHNS and SASEGT. The CDR3 DNA sequence: TGTGCCAGCACCCAGTCGTATAATTCACCCCTCCACTTT. The encoded protein is CASTQSYNSPLHF.

This clonotype has ten or more counts. The V gene is TRBV5-8, the J gene TRBJ2-2; D call uncertain. The CDR3 is 14 residues long. Germline values: CDR1 SGHTS, CDR2 YDEGEE. With 0 bases removed from V and 4 bases from J, the gap between germline ends came to 7 bases. CDR3 DNA sequence: TGTGCCAGCAGCTTGGCCTGGGCCACCGGGGAGCTGTTTTTT. It specifies CASSLAWATGELFF.

V is TRBV25-1 and J is TRBJ2-7, with 8 nucleotides matching TRBD1. Trimming at V came to 4 bases and at J to 3 bases, leaving 8 bases not matched to a gene. In germline, CDR1 is MGHDK, CDR2 SYGVNS. This CDR3 region has 15 residues. As DNA, the CDR3 is TGTGCCAGCAGTGTATCGTGGACAGGGAACTACGAGCAGTACTTC. Translation: CASSVSWTGNYEQYF.

This clonotype was counted at least ten times. The chain uses TRBV28 and TRBJ2-7, with TRBD2 matching 10 bases. V lost 5 bases, J lost 3 bases, and 7 bases stayed unmatched. This CDR3 has 15 residues. Germline-derived CDR1 and CDR2 are MDHEN and SYDVKM. In nucleotides, the CDR3 is TGTGCCAGCAGTCCCCAGCGGGAGGGCTACTACGAGCAGTACTTC. Its protein product is CASSPQREGYYEQYF.

At least ten counts were recorded for this clonotype. The chain joins TRBV27 to TRBJ1-6, with D unclear. The V end lost 5 bases, the J end lost 4 bases, and 9 bases lay between the germline ends. Germline loops: CDR1 MNHEY, CDR2 SMNVEV (reference sequence). This CDR3 region has 14 residues. CDR3 sequence (DNA): TGTGCCAGCAGTCCGGGATCGTATAATTCACCCCTCCACTTT. Amino acids: CASSPGSYNSPLHF.

At least ten counts were recorded for this clonotype. This chain links TRBV5-6 with TRBJ2-3; D remains unclear. V was pared by 0 bases and J by 1 base, with 12 bases between. The CDR3 has 16 amino acids. Germline V gene data show CDR1 as SGHDT and CDR2 as YYEEEE. The CDR3 loop is CASSLGLLAGTDTQYF. The CDR3 DNA is TGTGCCAGCAGCTTGGGGTTGTTAGCAGGCACAGATACGCAGTATTTT.

This clonotype was found a few times. This chain links TRBV9 with TRBJ1-2; D unresolved. The germline V gene has CDR1 SGDLS and CDR2 YYNGEE. V was trimmed by 0 bases and J by 4 bases, leaving 16 bases between them. The CDR3 runs 16 residues. The CDR3 region has the DNA TGTGCCAGCAGCGTAGCTGAAATTGAGGCGTTCTATGGCTACACCTTC. Protein product: CASSVAEIEAFYGYTF. Full variable domain (outside the CDR3, taken from reference TRBV9 and TRBJ1-2): DSGVTQTPKHLITATGQRVTLRCSPRSGDLSVYWYQQSLDQGLQFLIQYYNGEERAKGNILERFSAQQFPDLHSELNLSSLELGDSALYFCASSVAEIEAFYGYTFGSGTRLTVV.

The chain is built from TRBV28 and TRBJ1-4; 8 bases are a match to TRBD1. There are 16 residues in the CDR3. V trimming: 5 bases; J trimming: 5 bases; junction bases outside the gene matches: 10. The germline V gene has CDR1 MDHEN and CDR2 SYDVKM. The CDR3 DNA follows: TGTGCCAGCAGTAGCCACCGGACAGGGAACAATGAAAAACTGTTTTTT. Its protein product is CASSSHRTGNNEKLFF.

The rearrangement joins TRBV9 to TRBJ2-5; 10 positions match TRBD2. CDR1 and CDR2 (germline): SGDLS, YYNGEE. The CDR3 loop spans 16 amino acids. J gave up 0 bases and V 3 bases, and 5 bases lay outside the gene matches. The CDR3 here is CASSGTSGLYQETQYF. In DNA form, the CDR3 reads TGTGCCAGCAGCGGGACTAGCGGTCTGTACCAAGAGACCCAGTACTTC.

The V gene is TRBV29-1, the J gene TRBJ1-1; 8 nucleotides match TRBD1. Germline assignment: CDR1 SQVTM and CDR2 ANQGSEA. The CDR3 is 13 residues long. V was pared by 7 bases and J by 4 bases, with 8 bases of the junction left unmatched. As DNA, the CDR3 is TGCAGCGCCCGGACAGGGAGGGGCACTGAAGCTTTCTTT. Translated, it gives CSARTGRGTEAFF.

The CDR3 DNA sequence: TGTGCCAGCAGTTTGATCGGGTGGACAGGGATGGCCAATCAGCCCCAGCATTTT. Translated, it gives CASSLIGWTGMANQPQHF. The chain joins TRBV28 to TRBJ1-5; 8 nucleotides agree with TRBD1. CDR3 length: 18 amino acids. V lost 3 bases and J lost 3; bases outside the gene matches: 13. CDR1 MDHEN and CDR2 SYDVKM come from the germline V gene.

This clonotype was recorded at least ten times. The chain links TRBV6-1 to TRBJ1-5, with no clear D. There are 15 residues in the CDR3. V was shortened by 6 bases and J by 0 bases, with 12 bases between the two germline ends. Germline V gene data show CDR1 as MNHNS and CDR2 as SASEGT. CDR3 residues: CASRPDSYSNQPQHF. The CDR3, as DNA: TGTGCCAGCAGACCCGATTCTTATAGCAATCAGCCCCAGCATTTT.

This clonotype was detected many times. CDR3 DNA sequence: TGTGCCAGCAGAGATCAGAACACTGAAGCTTTCTTT. Translation: CASRDQNTEAFF. The genes are TRBV28 and TRBJ1-1; no clear D. The CDR3 is 12 residues long. CDR1 and CDR2 (germline): MDHEN, SYDVKM. Trimming removed 6 bases from V and 1 base from J, with 6 bases in between.

This chain uses TRBV9 with TRBJ2-7; the D gene is possibly TRBD1 (5 bases). The CDR3 extends over 14 amino acids. The ends were cut back, 0 bases at V and 3 bases at J, with 10 bases in the middle. Germline assignment: CDR1 SGDLS and CDR2 YYNGEE. The CDR3 nucleotides are TGTGCCAGCAGCGTAGCAGGGAACGACTACGAGCAGTACTTC. This gives the protein CASSVAGNDYEQYF.

The rearrangement joins TRBV6-2 or TRBV6-3 to TRBJ2-1; 8 bases agree with TRBD1. The germline V gene has CDR1 MNHEY and CDR2 SVGEGT. The CDR3 consists of 15 residues. The trim removed 6 bases at V and 6 bases at J, leaving 10 bases unmatched. This CDR3 reads CASRSQGAPTNEQFF. DNA of the CDR3: TGTGCCAGCAGATCCCAGGGGGCGCCAACCAATGAGCAGTTCTTC.

This clonotype has a count of ten or more. J is TRBJ2-7 and V is TRBV7-9, with TRBD1 as a possible D gene (6 bases). Germline V gene lookup returns CDR1 SEHNR and CDR2 FQNEAQ (reference sequence). Between the trimmed V and J ends, which lost 5 bases and 4 bases, there was a span of 21 bases. The length of the CDR3 is 16 residues. CDR3 DNA: TGTGCCAGCAGCCCAAAGATGGGGGCTGCCGTGTACGAGCAGTACTTC. This codes for CASSPKMGAAVYEQYF.

The V call is TRBV6-2 or TRBV6-3, the J call TRBJ2-1; D is undetermined. From germline, CDR1 is MNHEY and CDR2 SVGEGT. There are 16 residues in the CDR3. V was cut by 4 bases and J by 0 bases, with 13 bases left in between. The CDR3 DNA reads TGTGCCAGCAGTTCGCGGACGGTTAGCTCCTACAATGAGCAGTTCTTC. It encodes CASSSRTVSSYNEQFF.

This clonotype was found a few times. The chain combines TRBV27 with TRBJ1-4; 7 bases align to TRBD1. The CDR3 extends over 15 amino acids. The trim removed 5 bases at V and 8 bases at J, leaving 11 bases unmatched. Per germline, CDR1 MNHEY and CDR2 SMNVEV (reference sequence). In nucleotides, the CDR3 is TGTGCCAGCAGTCCCAGACAGGGAGGTCACGAAAAACTGTTTTTT. Protein sequence: CASSPRQGGHEKLFF.

This clonotype was recorded a few times. The chain is built from TRBV28 and TRBJ1-2; tentatively, D is TRBD1 (5 bases). Trimming took off 6 bases at V and 6 bases at J, with 14 bases between the two ends. Germline V gene sequence: CDR1 MDHEN, CDR2 SYDVKM. This CDR3 is 13 amino acids long. CDR3 coding DNA: TGTGCCAGCAGCCAAGGGACCTGGGATGGCTACACCTTC. Amino acids: CASSQGTWDGYTF.

This chain uses TRBV5-4 with TRBJ2-2; 10 nucleotides line up with TRBD2. Germline values: CDR1 SGHNT, CDR2 YYREEE (reference sequence). Losses at the gene ends were 3 bases for V and 0 bases for J; bases not matched to a gene: 11. The CDR3 is made up of 19 amino acids. The CDR3 DNA is TGTGCCAGCAGCTCCCAAAGTAGCGGGAGGAATACGAACACCGGGGAGCTGTTTTTT. This translates into CASSSQSSGRNTNTGELFF.

In its sample, this clonotype was seen many times. This chain joins TRBV3-1 and TRBJ2-7, with TRBD2 matching over 7 bases. The germline V gene has CDR1 LGHDT and CDR2 YNNKEL (reference sequence). This CDR3 comprises 14 residues. J lost 2 bases, V lost 5 bases, and 6 bases had no gene match. CDR3 sequence reads: CASSKGEGPYEQYF. DNA for the CDR3: TGTGCCAGCAGCAAAGGGGAGGGCCCCTACGAGCAGTACTTC.

This clonotype has more than one count but fewer than ten. V is TRBV24-1 and J is TRBJ2-7; D remains unclear. Trimming shortened V by 12 bases and J by 6 bases, and 5 bases separated the two germline ends. The germline gives CDR1 KGHDR, CDR2 SFDVKD. The CDR3 sequence is 8 residues long. The CDR3 is CAPPEQYF. For the CDR3, the DNA is TGTGCCCCTCCCGAGCAGTACTTC.

The CDR3 loop reads CAVRLDPNGDEQFF. CDR3 DNA: TGTGCCGTCCGACTAGACCCGAATGGAGATGAGCAGTTCTTC. V is TRBV10-3 and J is TRBJ2-1, with a possible D match to TRBD2 (6 bases). This CDR3 region has 14 residues. Germline assignment: CDR1 ENHRY and CDR2 SYGVKD. V lost 11 bases to trimming and J lost 8 bases, with 22 bases between them.

This clonotype was seen once. The chain carries TRBV6-5 and TRBJ2-3, with a possible D match to TRBD2 (7 bases). Germline V gene sequence: CDR1 MNHEY, CDR2 SVGAGI. This CDR3 is built from 17 residues. The V and J ends lost 4 bases and 2 bases respectively, with 19 bases between them. CDR3 in amino acids: CASSSLGGGPLTDTQYF. CDR3 DNA sequence: TGTGCCAGCAGTTCTCTGGGCGGGGGCCCCCTCACAGATACGCAGTATTTT.

J is TRBJ2-3 and V is TRBV4-1, with 16 nucleotides matching TRBD2. The ends lost 1 base at V and 4 bases at J; junction bases unmatched: 5. The CDR3 covers 18 residues. Germline V gene lookup returns CDR1 MGHRA and CDR2 YSYEKL. CDR3 sequence reads: CASSQVGTSGRAADTQYF. The CDR3 DNA reads as TGCGCCAGCAGCCAAGTTGGGACTAGCGGGAGGGCCGCAGATACGCAGTATTTT.

This clonotype has more than one count but fewer than ten. CDR3 nucleotide sequence: TGCAGTGCTAGAGATAGAGGTATCGTCATGGGGTATAACAATCAGCCCCAGCATTTT. This codes for CSARDRGIVMGYNNQPQHF. This sequence joins TRBV20-1 and TRBJ1-5; D call uncertain. Germline-derived CDR1 and CDR2 are DFQATT and SNEGSKA (reference sequence). CDR3 length: 19 amino acids. Trimming left V 0 bases short and J 3 bases short, with 24 bases between.

The sample holds a few counts of this clonotype. The CDR3 here is CASSQATRLSYEQYF. In nucleotides, the CDR3 is TGCGCCAGCAGCCAAGCCACACGCCTCTCCTACGAGCAGTACTTC. The chain joins TRBV4-1 to TRBJ2-7; the D is unclear. This CDR3 is 15 amino acids long. V shed 1 base and J shed 0 bases, with 10 bases lying between them. CDR1 is MGHRA, CDR2 YSYEKL, per germline.